A single sample gave rise to the 28 T cell receptor beta chains below, sequenced in a study of cytomegalovirus exposure and HLA in healthy donors. The PCR employed 60 Vbeta primers together with 13 Jbeta primers. The assay was immunoSEQ multiplex PCR, and TCRdb's table has in-frame clones only and misses some. Here the sample spans fewer than 110,000 clones, about 75% being singletons. Sequenced: PBMCs. The receptors come from a man in his fifties in good health and CMV-seronegative.

The table lists this clone with a few counts. The chain employs TRBV5-1 and TRBJ1-1; 7 nucleotides match TRBD1. The length of the CDR3 is 14 residues. V lost 2 bases to trimming and J lost 1 base; unmatched junction nucleotides: 2. Germline CDR1 and CDR2: SGHRS and YFSETQ. The chain's CDR3 is CASSFDRENTEAFF. The CDR3 bases are TGCGCCAGCAGCTTTGACAGGGAGAACACTGAAGCTTTCTTT.

V is TRBV6-1 and J is TRBJ2-3; 8 bases align to TRBD2. The J segment lost 2 bases and the V segment lost 10 bases, leaving 5 bases of the junction unmatched. The germline V gene encodes CDR1 MNHNS and CDR2 SASEGT. The CDR3 contains 13 residues. CDR3: CATYSGVTDTQYF. The DNA of the CDR3 is TGTGCCACCTATAGCGGGGTCACAGATACGCAGTATTTT.

The chain employs TRBV2 and TRBJ2-7; maybe TRBD1 (6 bases). CDR1 is SNHLY and CDR2 is FYNNEI in the germline V gene. The CDR3 is made up of 12 amino acids. With 5 bases removed from V and 5 bases from J, the gap between germline ends came to 10 bases. The CDR3 loop is CASSWGHDEQYF. The CDR3 DNA reads as TGTGCCAGCAGTTGGGGGCACGACGAGCAGTACTTC.

This chain uses TRBV30 with TRBJ1-4; D might be TRBD1 (6 bases). Trimming took 1 base from V and 8 from J, leaving 23 bases between them. The V gene's germline CDR1 is GTSNPN and CDR2 SVGIG (reference sequence). CDR3 length: 17 amino acids. The CDR3 DNA reads as TGTGCCTGGAGTGCAACGTACTCTGGACAGTCGAGAGAAAAACTGTTTTTT. Residues: CAWSATYSGQSREKLFF.

The rearrangement joins TRBV2 to TRBJ1-5; D is undetermined. The CDR3 covers 15 residues. Trimming shortened V by 0 bases and J by 2 bases, and 8 bases separated the two germline ends. In germline, CDR1 is SNHLY, CDR2 FYNNEI. CDR3 sequence (DNA): TGTGCCAGCAGTGAAGCTCGTAGTGGCAATCAGCCCCAGCATTTT. Its translation: CASSEARSGNQPQHF.

The sample holds a few counts of this clone. The J gene is TRBJ2-5, the V gene TRBV30, with 10 nucleotides matching TRBD1. V was pared by 0 bases and J by 5 bases, with 12 bases of the junction left unmatched. Germline CDR1 and CDR2: GTSNPN and SVGIG (reference sequence). The CDR3 sequence is 17 residues long. The CDR3 bases are TGTGCCTGGAGTGTAGGCCCGGGACAGGGGCGAGGGGAGACCCAGTACTTC. Translated: CAWSVGPGQGRGETQYF.

J is TRBJ1-1 and V is TRBV6-5; D is possibly TRBD1 (6 bases). The germline V and J ends were trimmed by 4 bases and 6 bases, with 12 bases remaining between them. There are 13 residues in the CDR3. CDR1 and CDR2 (germline): MNHEY, SVGAGI. DNA for the CDR3: TGTGCCAGCAGTTCACATTCAGGGGCTGAAGCTTTCTTT. It translates to CASSSHSGAEAFF.

This chain uses TRBV7-7 with TRBJ1-1; no firm D call. Trimming removed 1 base from V and 3 bases from J, with 6 bases in between. Germline CDR1 and CDR2: SSHAT and FNYEAQ (reference sequence). The CDR3 runs to 13 residues. CDR3 protein: CASSLELYTEAFF. The CDR3 bases are TGTGCCAGCAGCTTAGAACTGTACACTGAAGCTTTCTTT.

This clone was counted a few times. The J gene is TRBJ2-7, the V gene TRBV4-3; D uncertain. This CDR3 region has 14 residues. Germline V gene data show CDR1 as LGHNA and CDR2 as YSLEER. The V gene lost 1 base and the J gene lost 5 bases, with 12 bases spanning the gap. For the CDR3, the DNA is TGCGCCAGCAGCCAAGGGGCAGACAATCACGAGCAGTACTTC. As protein: CASSQGADNHEQYF.

Only one count was recorded for this clone. This chain joins TRBV6-1 and TRBJ2-6; D is undetermined. The CDR3 runs to 15 residues. Trimming removed 5 bases at V and 1 base at J, with 9 bases between. Germline CDR1 and CDR2: MNHNS and SASEGT. The CDR3 spells CASSPGGSGANVLTF. The CDR3 bases are TGTGCCAGCAGTCCCGGTGGTTCTGGGGCCAACGTCCTGACTTTC.

The chain couples TRBV28 to TRBJ2-2, with TRBD1 matching 8 bases. The CDR3 sequence is 16 residues long. The J segment lost 4 bases and the V segment lost 5 bases, leaving 9 bases of the junction unmatched. CDR1 MDHEN and CDR2 SYDVKM come from the germline V gene. The CDR3 sequence is CASSPFDRGGTGELFF. The CDR3 nucleotides are TGTGCCAGCAGTCCTTTCGACAGGGGTGGCACCGGGGAGCTGTTTTTT.

The chain carries TRBV27 and TRBJ1-4, with D perhaps TRBD1 (5 bases). The V and J ends lost 5 bases and 7 bases respectively, with 17 bases between them. Germline V gives CDR1 MNHEY, CDR2 SMNVEV (reference sequence). This CDR3 contains 15 residues. Here the CDR3 reads CASSPSATAFEKLFF. The CDR3 DNA is TGTGCCAGCAGTCCCTCGGCGACAGCCTTTGAAAAACTGTTTTTT. The entire variable domain, with the rest obtained from reference TRBV27 and TRBJ1-4, is as follows: EAQVTQNPRYLITVTGKKLTVTCSQNMNHEYMSWYRQDPGLGLRQIYYSMNVEVTDKGDVPEGYKVSRKEKRNFPLILESPSPNQTSLYFCASSPSATAFEKLFFGSGTQLSVL.

The rearrangement joins TRBV14 to TRBJ1-2; D is perhaps TRBD1 (5 bases). Per germline, CDR1 SGHDN and CDR2 FVKESK. V lost 2 bases to trimming and J lost 8 bases, with 12 bases between them. The CDR3 is 13 amino acids. The CDR3 DNA reads TGTGCCAGCAGCCAATCCTCCTCAGGGGGCTACACCTTC. Translated: CASSQSSSGGYTF.

This clone was detected only once. The chain carries TRBV21-1 and TRBJ2-7; TRBD1, the D gene given by the table, was not confirmed from the DNA. TRBV21-1 is a pseudogene. This CDR3 spans 15 amino acids. CDR3 in DNA: TGTGCCAGCAGCAAACGACAGGGTCTGAGCTACGAGCAGTACTTC. Residues: CASSKRQGLSYEQYF.

The genes are TRBV9 and TRBJ2-5; maybe TRBD2 (6 bases). The CDR3 is 14 residues long. With 3 bases removed from V and 2 bases from J, the gap between germline ends came to 11 bases. The V gene's germline CDR1 is SGDLS and CDR2 YYNGEE. The CDR3 DNA follows: TGTGCCAGCAGCGCAACCGGGAGTCAAGAGACCCAGTACTTC. It translates to CASSATGSQETQYF.

The chain combines TRBV27 with TRBJ2-7, with a weak D call TRBD1 (5 bases). V was cut by 0 bases and J by 1 base, with 13 bases left in between. The CDR3 covers 16 residues. Germline-derived CDR1 and CDR2 are MNHEY and SMNVEV (reference sequence). Written as DNA, the CDR3 is TGTGCCAGCAGTTTATCGGGTAGGGGCATGTCCTACGAGCAGTACTTC. Translation gives CASSLSGRGMSYEQYF.

This chain joins TRBV28 and TRBJ2-7; 12 positions match TRBD2. With 7 bases clipped from V and 5 bases from J, the junction kept 21 bases outside the gene matches. The CDR3 is 19 amino acids. Germline lookup yields CDR1 MDHEN and CDR2 SYDVKM. The CDR3 protein is CASTTLASGGGRGTHEQYF. CDR3 nucleotides: TGTGCCAGCACCACATTAGCTAGCGGGGGGGGGAGAGGGACCCACGAGCAGTACTTC.

The J gene is TRBJ2-2, the V gene TRBV7-2; D might be TRBD1 (6 bases). This CDR3 comprises 15 residues. V was clipped by 6 bases and J by 0 bases, with 11 bases between them. Germline values: CDR1 SGHTA, CDR2 FQGNSA. This CDR3 is CASSTGQTNTGELFF. The DNA of the CDR3 is TGTGCCAGCAGTACGGGACAAACGAACACCGGGGAGCTGTTTTTT.

J is TRBJ1-4 and V is TRBV5-1, with D unclear. This CDR3 has 15 residues. Trimming shortened V by 3 bases and J by 4 bases, and 13 bases separated the two germline ends. Germline CDR1 SGHRS, CDR2 YFSETQ. CDR3 loop: CASSSYPGFNEKLFF. The CDR3 nucleotides are TGCGCCAGCAGCTCTTATCCGGGATTTAATGAAAAACTGTTTTTT.

This clone has just a few counts. This rearrangement joins TRBV29-1 to TRBJ2-5, with 10 bases fitting TRBD1. This CDR3 is 14 amino acids long. CDR1 and CDR2 from the germline V gene are SQVTM and ANQGSEA. J lost 6 bases, V lost 6 bases, and 10 bases had no gene match. The DNA for the CDR3 is TGCAGCGTCTCGACAGGGGGCGCGGGGCAGACCCAGTACTTC. Translating it yields CSVSTGGAGQTQYF.

The V gene is TRBV14, the J gene TRBJ2-4; maybe TRBD1 (6 bases). V lost 3 bases and J 0 bases, leaving 12 bases between the germline ends. This CDR3 spans 16 amino acids. From germline, CDR1 is SGHDN and CDR2 FVKESK. The chain's CDR3 is CASSQYRVGAKNIQYF. CDR3 nucleotides: TGTGCCAGCAGCCAGTACAGGGTAGGAGCCAAAAACATTCAGTACTTC.

The chain couples TRBV5-1 to TRBJ2-7; 10 bases map to TRBD1. The V gene's germline CDR1 is SGHRS and CDR2 YFSETQ. This CDR3 is built from 14 residues. Trimming removed 2 bases from V and 5 bases from J; junction bases left unmatched: 4. CDR3 protein: CASSLPGTGDEQYF. CDR3 bases: TGCGCCAGCAGCTTACCCGGGACAGGGGACGAGCAGTACTTC.

The rearrangement links TRBV9 to TRBJ2-7, with 7 bases that match TRBD1. Germline lookup yields CDR1 SGDLS and CDR2 YYNGEE. V lost 0 bases and J lost 2; bases outside the gene matches: 14. The CDR3 has 18 residues. The CDR3 DNA is TGTGCCAGCAGCGTAGCCCCTATACAACAGGGGCCTCCCTACGAGCAGTACTTC. It translates to CASSVAPIQQGPPYEQYF.

V gene TRBV7-2 combines with J gene TRBJ2-7; 13 bases match TRBD2. The CDR3 loop spans 16 amino acids. The germline gives CDR1 SGHTA, CDR2 FQGNSA. V was pared by 3 bases and J by 6 bases, with 8 bases of the junction left unmatched. Here the CDR3 reads CASSFSHRLAGGEQYF. The CDR3 DNA sequence: TGTGCCAGCAGCTTCAGTCACCGACTAGCGGGAGGCGAGCAGTACTTC.

In its sample, this clone was seen a few times. The V gene is TRBV4-3, the J gene TRBJ2-5, with TRBD2 identical over 12 bases. The CDR3 loop spans 16 amino acids. V lost 0 bases, J lost 14 bases, and 13 bases stayed unmatched. Germline CDR1 is LGHNA and CDR2 is YSLEER. The CDR3 DNA reads TGCGCCAGCAGCCAAGAAAGAACCGGGACTAGCGGGCTTCATTACTTC. This translates into CASSQERTGTSGLHYF.

This chain links TRBV5-1 with TRBJ2-5; 7 bases fit TRBD1. The last part of the DNA fits TRBJ2-7 better; the J call may be wrong. CDR3 length: 14 residues. Germline CDR1 SGHRS, CDR2 YFSETQ. In DNA form, the CDR3 reads TGCGCCAGCAGCTTGGAACAGGGGTTCTACGAGCAGTACTTC. Its translation is CASSLEQGFYEQYF.

The rearrangement links TRBV2 to TRBJ1-2; TRBD1 aligns across 11 bases. There are 15 residues in the CDR3. CDR1 and CDR2 from the germline V gene are SNHLY and FYNNEI. The trim removed 7 bases at V and 8 bases at J, leaving 12 bases unmatched. The CDR3 DNA is TGTGCCAGCAAAAACCGGGACAGGGGGACGGGCGGCTACACCTTC. Its protein is CASKNRDRGTGGYTF.

The gene calls are TRBV14 and TRBJ1-2, with 7 bases fitting TRBD1. CDR1 and CDR2 (germline): SGHDN, FVKESK. V trimming: 4 bases; J trimming: 7 bases; junction bases outside the gene matches: 15. CDR3 length: 16 amino acids. CDR3 region: CASSLRDQTGKGGYTF. CDR3 DNA sequence: TGTGCCAGCAGCCTTAGAGACCAGACAGGGAAGGGTGGCTACACCTTC.